The clone carrying this TCR beta chain was picked up one time. Clones were sequenced by immunoSEQ multiplex PCR, and TCRdb holds only the in-frame ones, with some missing. The data contain approximately 350,000 clones, 87% of them singletons. Cohorts were assigned according to the clinical history that participants reported. Recovered status applied to Cohort 3 donors who had two consecutive negative PCRs. It also applied to those with clearance or with symptom resolution. V gave up 2 bases and J gave up 4 bases; unmatched junction bases: 17. The germline CDR1 and CDR2 sequences are MDHEN and SYDVKM. CDR3 length: 19 residues. The data originate from a study of blood T cell repertoires in COVID-19. Study details: PBMCs, B-cell-depleted T cells, or T cells provided the cDNA or gDNA that made up the material.

Sequenced input: PBMCs or T cells enriched from blood (not recorded which). The TCR comes from a woman in her twenties or thirties who had recovered from COVID-19. The genes are TRBV28 and TRBJ1-2, with 9 bases that match TRBD1. This chain's CDR3 is CASSLITGTGSLFGYGYTF. CDR3 bases: TGTGCCAGCAGTTTAATAACCGGGACAGGGTCTCTTTTCGGCTATGGCTACACCTTC.